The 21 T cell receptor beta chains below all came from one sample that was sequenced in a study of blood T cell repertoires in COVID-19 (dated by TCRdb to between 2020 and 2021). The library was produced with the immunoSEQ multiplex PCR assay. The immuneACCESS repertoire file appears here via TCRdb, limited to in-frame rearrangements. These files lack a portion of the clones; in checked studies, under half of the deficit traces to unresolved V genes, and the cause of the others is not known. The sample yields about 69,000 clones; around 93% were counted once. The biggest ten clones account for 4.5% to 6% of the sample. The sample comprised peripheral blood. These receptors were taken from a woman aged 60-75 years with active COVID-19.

CDR3 in DNA: TGTGCCAGTAGCCTCGGGGACTCTGGGGCCAACGTCCTGACTTTC. It translates to CASSLGDSGANVLTF. The chain employs TRBV19 and TRBJ2-6; D is possibly TRBD2 (5 bases). CDR3 size: 15 residues. The V gene's germline CDR1 is LNHDA and CDR2 SQIVND (reference sequence). Trimming shortened V by 6 bases and J by 0 bases, and 9 bases separated the two germline ends. The whole variable domain, remainder taken from reference TRBV19 and TRBJ2-6, is DGGITQSPKYLFRKEGQNVTLSCEQNLNHDAMYWYRQDPGQGLRLIYYSQIVNDFQKGDIAEGYSVSREKKESFPLTVTSAQKNPTAFYLCASSLGDSGANVLTFGAGSRLTVL.

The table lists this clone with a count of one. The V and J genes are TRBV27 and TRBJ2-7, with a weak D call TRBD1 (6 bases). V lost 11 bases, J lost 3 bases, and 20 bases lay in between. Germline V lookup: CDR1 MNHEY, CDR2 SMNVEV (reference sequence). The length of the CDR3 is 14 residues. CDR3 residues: CAGGGGPSLYEQYF. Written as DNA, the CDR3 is TGTGCCGGCGGTGGGGGCCCTTCTCTCTACGAGCAGTACTTC.

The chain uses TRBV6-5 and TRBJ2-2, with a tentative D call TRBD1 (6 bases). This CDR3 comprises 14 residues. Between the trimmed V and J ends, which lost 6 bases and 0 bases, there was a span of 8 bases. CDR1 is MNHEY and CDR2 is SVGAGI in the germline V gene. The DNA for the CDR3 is TGTGCCAGCAGGGGGGCAGCGAACACCGGGGAGCTGTTTTTT. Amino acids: CASRGAANTGELFF.

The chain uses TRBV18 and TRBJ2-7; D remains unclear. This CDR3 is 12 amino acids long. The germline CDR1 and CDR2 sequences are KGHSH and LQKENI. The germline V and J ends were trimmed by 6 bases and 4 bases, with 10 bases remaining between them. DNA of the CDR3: TGTGCCAGCTCCGCAGAACCTTACGAGCAGTACTTC. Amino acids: CASSAEPYEQYF. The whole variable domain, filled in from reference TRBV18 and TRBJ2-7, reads NAGVMQNPRHLVRRRGQEARLRCSPMKGHSHVYWYRQLPEEGLKFMVYLQKENIIDESGMPKERFSAEFPKEGPSILRIQQVVRGDSAAYFCASSAEPYEQYFGPGTRLTVT.

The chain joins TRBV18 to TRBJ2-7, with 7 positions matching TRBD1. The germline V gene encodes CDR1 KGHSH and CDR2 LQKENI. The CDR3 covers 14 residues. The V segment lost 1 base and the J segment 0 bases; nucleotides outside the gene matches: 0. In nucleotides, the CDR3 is TGTGCCAGCTCACCACGGGACAGCTCCTACGAGCAGTACTTC. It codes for CASSPRDSSYEQYF. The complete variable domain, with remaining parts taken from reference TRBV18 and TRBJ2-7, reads NAGVMQNPRHLVRRRGQEARLRCSPMKGHSHVYWYRQLPEEGLKFMVYLQKENIIDESGMPKERFSAEFPKEGPSILRIQQVVRGDSAAYFCASSPRDSSYEQYFGPGTRLTVT.

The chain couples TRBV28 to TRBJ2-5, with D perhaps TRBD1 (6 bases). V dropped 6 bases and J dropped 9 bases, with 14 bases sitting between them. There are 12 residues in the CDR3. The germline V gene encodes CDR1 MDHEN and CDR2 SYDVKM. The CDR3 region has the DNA TGTGCCAGCAGCCGACGAGAGGGGGCCCAGTACTTC. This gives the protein CASSRREGAQYF.

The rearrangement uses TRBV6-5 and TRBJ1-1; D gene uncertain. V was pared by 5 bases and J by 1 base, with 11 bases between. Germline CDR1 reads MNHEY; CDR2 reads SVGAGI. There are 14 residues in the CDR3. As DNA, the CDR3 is TGTGCCAGCAGTCGAGACGGCGGGAACACTGAAGCTTTCTTT. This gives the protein CASSRDGGNTEAFF.

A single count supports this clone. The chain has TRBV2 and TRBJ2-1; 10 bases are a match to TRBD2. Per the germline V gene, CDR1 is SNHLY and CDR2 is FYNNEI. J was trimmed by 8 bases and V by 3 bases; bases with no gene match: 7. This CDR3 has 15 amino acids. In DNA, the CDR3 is TGTGCCAGCAGTGAGGGGGTAGCGGGGGGCCATGAGCAGTTCTTC. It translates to CASSEGVAGGHEQFF.

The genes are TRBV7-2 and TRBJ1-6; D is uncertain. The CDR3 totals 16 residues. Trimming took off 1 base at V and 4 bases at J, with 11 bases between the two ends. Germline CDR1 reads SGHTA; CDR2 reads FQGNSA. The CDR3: CASSLVLGGYNSPLHF. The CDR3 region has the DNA TGTGCCAGCAGCTTAGTGTTGGGCGGGTATAATTCACCCCTCCACTTT.

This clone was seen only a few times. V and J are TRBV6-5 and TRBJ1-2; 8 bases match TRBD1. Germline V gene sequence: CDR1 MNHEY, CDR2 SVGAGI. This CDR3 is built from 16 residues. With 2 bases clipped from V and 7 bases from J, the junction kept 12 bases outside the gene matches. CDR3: CASSYRSGGAVGGYTF. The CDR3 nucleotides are TGTGCCAGCAGTTACCGATCAGGGGGCGCGGTTGGTGGCTACACCTTC.

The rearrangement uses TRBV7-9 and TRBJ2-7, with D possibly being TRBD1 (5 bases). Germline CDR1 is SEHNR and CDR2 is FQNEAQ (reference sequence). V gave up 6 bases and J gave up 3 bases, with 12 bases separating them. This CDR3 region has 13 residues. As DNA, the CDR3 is TGTGCCAGCAGTTCCCTAGGGGACTACGAGCAGTACTTC. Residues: CASSSLGDYEQYF.

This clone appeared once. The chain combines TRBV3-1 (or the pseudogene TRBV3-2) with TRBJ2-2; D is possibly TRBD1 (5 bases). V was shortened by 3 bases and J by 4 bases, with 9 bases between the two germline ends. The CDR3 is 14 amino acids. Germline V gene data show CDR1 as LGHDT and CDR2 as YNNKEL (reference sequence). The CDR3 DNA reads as TGTGCCAGCAGCCAGCCCGACAGCACCGGGGAGCTGTTTTTT. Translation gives CASSQPDSTGELFF.

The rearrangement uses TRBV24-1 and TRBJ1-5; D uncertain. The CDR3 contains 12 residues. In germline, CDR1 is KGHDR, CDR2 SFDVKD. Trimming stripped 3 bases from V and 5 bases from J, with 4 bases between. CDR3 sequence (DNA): TGTGCCACCAGTGATCGTGATCAGCCCCAGCATTTT. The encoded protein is CATSDRDQPQHF.

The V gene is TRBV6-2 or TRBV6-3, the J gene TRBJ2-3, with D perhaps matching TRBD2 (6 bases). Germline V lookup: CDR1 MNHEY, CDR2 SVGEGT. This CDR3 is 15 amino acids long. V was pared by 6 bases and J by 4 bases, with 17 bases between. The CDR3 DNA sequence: TGTGCCAGCAGCTCTTCGGGAGTGAGGGCAGATACGCAGTATTTT. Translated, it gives CASSSSGVRADTQYF.

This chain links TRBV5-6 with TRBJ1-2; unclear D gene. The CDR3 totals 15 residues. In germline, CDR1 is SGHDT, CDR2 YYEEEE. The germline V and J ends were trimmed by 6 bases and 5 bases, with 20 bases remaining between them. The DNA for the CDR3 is TGTGCCAGCATCTTTTCGCGCTTTCGGGGATATGGCTACACCTTC. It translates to CASIFSRFRGYGYTF.

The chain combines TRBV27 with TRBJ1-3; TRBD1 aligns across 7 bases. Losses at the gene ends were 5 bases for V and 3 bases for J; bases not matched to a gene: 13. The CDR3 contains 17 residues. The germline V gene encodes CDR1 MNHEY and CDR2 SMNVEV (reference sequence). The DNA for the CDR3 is TGTGCCAGCAGTCCCGACAGGGCCTGGCCGGTTGGAAACACCATATATTTT. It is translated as CASSPDRAWPVGNTIYF.

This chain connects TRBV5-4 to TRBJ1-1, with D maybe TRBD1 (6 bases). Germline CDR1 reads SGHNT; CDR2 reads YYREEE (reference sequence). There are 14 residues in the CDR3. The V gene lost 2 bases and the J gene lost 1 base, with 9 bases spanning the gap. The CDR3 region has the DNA TGTGCCAGCAGCTTAGTAGGGGGGAACACTGAAGCTTTCTTT. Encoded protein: CASSLVGGNTEAFF.

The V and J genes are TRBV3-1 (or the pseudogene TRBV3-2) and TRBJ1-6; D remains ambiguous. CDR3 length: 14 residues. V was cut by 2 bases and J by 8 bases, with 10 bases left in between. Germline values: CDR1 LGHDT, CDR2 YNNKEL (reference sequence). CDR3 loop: CASSQQGRDSPLHF. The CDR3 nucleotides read TGTGCCAGCAGCCAACAAGGGAGGGATTCACCCCTCCACTTT.

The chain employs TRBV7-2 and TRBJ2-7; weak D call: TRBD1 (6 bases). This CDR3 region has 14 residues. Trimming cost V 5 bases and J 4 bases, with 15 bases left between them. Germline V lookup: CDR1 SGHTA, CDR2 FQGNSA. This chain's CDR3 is CASSRGGIGYEQYF. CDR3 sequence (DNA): TGTGCCAGCAGCAGAGGGGGTATTGGGTACGAGCAGTACTTC.

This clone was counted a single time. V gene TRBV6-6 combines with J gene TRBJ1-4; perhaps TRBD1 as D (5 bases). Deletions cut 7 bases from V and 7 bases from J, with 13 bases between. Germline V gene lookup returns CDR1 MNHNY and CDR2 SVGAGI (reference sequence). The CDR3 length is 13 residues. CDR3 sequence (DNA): TGTGCCAGCATTGGGGCTGATAGTGAAAAACTGTTTTTT. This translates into CASIGADSEKLFF.

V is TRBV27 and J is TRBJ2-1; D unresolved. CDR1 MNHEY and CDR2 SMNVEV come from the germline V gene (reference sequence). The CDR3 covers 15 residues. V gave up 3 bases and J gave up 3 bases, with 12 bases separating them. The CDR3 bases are TGTGCCAGCAGTTTCTTTCAGGCTAACTACAATGAGCAGTTCTTC. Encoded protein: CASSFFQANYNEQFF.